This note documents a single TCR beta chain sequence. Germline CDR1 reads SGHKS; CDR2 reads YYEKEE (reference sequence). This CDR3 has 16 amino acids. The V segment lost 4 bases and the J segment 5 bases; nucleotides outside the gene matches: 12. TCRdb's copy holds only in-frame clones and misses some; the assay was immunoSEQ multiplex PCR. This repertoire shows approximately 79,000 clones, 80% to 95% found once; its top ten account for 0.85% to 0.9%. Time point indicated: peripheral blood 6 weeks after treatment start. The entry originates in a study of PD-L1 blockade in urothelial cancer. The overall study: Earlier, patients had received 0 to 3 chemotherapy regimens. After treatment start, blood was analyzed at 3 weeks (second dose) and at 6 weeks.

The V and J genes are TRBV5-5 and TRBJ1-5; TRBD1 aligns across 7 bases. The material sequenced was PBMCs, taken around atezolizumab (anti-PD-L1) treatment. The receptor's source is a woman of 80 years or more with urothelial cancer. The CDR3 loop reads CASSASRDRVDQPQHF. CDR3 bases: TGTGCCAGCAGCGCATCGAGAGACAGGGTGGATCAGCCCCAGCATTTT.